The present TCR beta chain was sequenced within a study of blood T cell repertoires in COVID-19. Study-level information: COVID-19 samples from acute and convalescent phases originated in the United States, Italy and Spain.

During active infection, Seattle patients enrolled and were then monitored through disease. V lost 6 bases and J lost 8, with 22 bases in between. Germline V CDR1 and CDR2: GTSNPN, SVGIG (reference sequence). This CDR3 comprises 14 residues. Authors' data handling: Estimates of nucleated cell counts were drawn from the amplification of reference gene primers. Clones were sequenced by immunoSEQ multiplex PCR, and TCRdb holds only the in-frame ones, with some missing. V and J calls and clone size are those listed in that table; D and trimming were worked out from the DNA. Altogether 160,000 or so clones are present, 79% being singletons, with the ten largest covering approximately 7.7%.

The material sequenced was peripheral blood. The clonotype comes from a woman between 55 and 75 years old with COVID-19, enrolled during active disease. The genes are TRBV30 and TRBJ1-2; the D gene is possibly TRBD1 (6 bases). The CDR3 spells CACLQGRTYEGYTF. Written as DNA, the CDR3 is TGTGCCTGCCTACAGGGAAGGACTTACGAGGGCTACACCTTC.